Below, 17 T cell receptor beta chains from the same sample are listed, as sequenced in a study of T-cell memory formation after mild COVID-19. TCRdb reprocessed the 5' RACE reads with MiXCR, giving one entry per CDR3 protein. The sample contains fewer than 700,000 distinct CDR3 sequences, roughly 21% of which appear only once. The sequenced sample was PBMCs or a T cell subset sorted from them (not recorded which). The receptors come from an adult woman who had mild COVID-19 (a few samples of this study predate the infection). Cell type and time point are not known.

This clonotype was counted a few times. The V and J genes are TRBV7-8 and TRBJ2-5, with 14 bases identical to TRBD2. Germline V lookup: CDR1 SGHVS, CDR2 FQNEAQ. Germline trimming cut 2 bases from V and 5 bases from J; bases unmatched to any gene: 1. The CDR3 extends over 15 amino acids. This CDR3 reads CASSLWTSGGETQYF. CDR3 nucleotides: TGTGCCAGCAGCTTATGGACTAGCGGGGGGGAGACCCAGTACTTC.

The genes are TRBV24-1 and TRBJ2-3; D perhaps matches TRBD1 (6 bases). Germline V gene data show CDR1 as KGHDR and CDR2 as SFDVKD. Trimming shortened V by 3 bases and J by 1 base, and 13 bases separated the two germline ends. The CDR3 spans 16 residues. The CDR3 here is CATSDPTGRGTDTQYF. CDR3 coding DNA: TGTGCCACCAGTGATCCAACAGGGAGAGGCACAGATACGCAGTATTTT.

This clonotype was observed a handful of times. The genes are TRBV4-2 and TRBJ2-1, with D uncertain. The CDR3 is 15 residues long. CDR1 is LGHNA and CDR2 is YNFKEQ in the germline V gene. Trimming took 1 base from V and 5 from J, leaving 12 bases between them. DNA for the CDR3: TGTGCCAGCAGCCAAGTGGGTGGGCAGAACAATGAGCAGTTCTTC. Translating gives CASSQVGGQNNEQFF.

This clonotype was picked up a small number of times. V gene TRBV12-3 or TRBV12-4 combines with J gene TRBJ2-7; D gene uncertain. This CDR3 comprises 12 residues. V shed 8 bases and J shed 4 bases, with 12 bases lying between them. The CDR3 is CASAHRAYEQYF. The CDR3 DNA reads TGTGCCAGCGCGCACCGGGCGTACGAGCAGTACTTC.

J is TRBJ2-3 and V is TRBV4-1; TRBD2 matches 11 bases. The CDR3 is made up of 17 amino acids. Trimming removed 4 bases from V and 4 bases from J; junction bases left unmatched: 10. The germline V gene encodes CDR1 MGHRA and CDR2 YSYEKL. The CDR3 is CASSLRVAGGLADTQYF. The CDR3 DNA reads as TGCGCCAGCAGCCTCAGGGTAGCGGGGGGGCTGGCAGATACGCAGTATTTT.

This clonotype was observed a few times. The CDR3 nucleotides are TGCAGTGCCCCGACCGGGACAATCCACGAGCAGTACTTC. Its protein is CSAPTGTIHEQYF. This chain links TRBV20-1 with TRBJ2-7, with TRBD1 as a possible D gene (6 bases). The CDR3 is 13 amino acids. Germline V gene sequence: CDR1 DFQATT, CDR2 SNEGSKA (reference sequence). Trimming stripped 6 bases from V and 5 bases from J, with 17 bases between.

The table lists this clonotype with a few counts. The chain joins TRBV3-1 to TRBJ2-3, with D perhaps being TRBD1 or TRBD2 (5 bases each). V lost 4 bases and J 2 bases, leaving 7 bases between the germline ends. The CDR3 consists of 13 residues. The V gene's germline CDR1 is LGHDT and CDR2 YNNKEL (reference sequence). The CDR3 DNA follows: TGTGCCAGCAGCCGGGGGACCACAGATACGCAGTATTTT. As protein: CASSRGTTDTQYF.

In this sample, this clonotype turned up a few times. This chain connects TRBV24-1 to TRBJ1-2, with a possible D match to TRBD1 (5 bases). Germline CDR1 reads KGHDR; CDR2 reads SFDVKD. This CDR3 has 13 residues. V was shortened by 4 bases and J by 3 bases, with 8 bases between the two germline ends. The CDR3 nucleotides are TGTGCCACCAGTGAAGACAGTTACTATGGCTACACCTTC. Encoded protein: CATSEDSYYGYTF.

J is TRBJ2-1 and V is TRBV12-3 or TRBV12-4; D ambiguous. V gave up 10 bases and J gave up 9 bases, with 10 bases separating them. There are 10 residues in the CDR3. This CDR3 reads CANPYPEQFF. The CDR3 nucleotides are TGTGCCAACCCATATCCTGAGCAGTTCTTC.

This clonotype has more than one count but fewer than ten. This chain connects TRBV5-1 to TRBJ2-7; TRBD1 agrees at 10 bases. The ends lost 4 bases at V and 5 bases at J; junction bases unmatched: 6. Germline V gives CDR1 SGHRS, CDR2 YFSETQ. This CDR3 contains 14 residues. CDR3 residues: CASSGGTGVHEQYF. The CDR3 nucleotides read TGCGCCAGCAGCGGAGGGACAGGGGTTCACGAGCAGTACTTC.

This clonotype was observed a few times. The chain employs TRBV12-3 or TRBV12-4 and TRBJ2-7; TRBD2 aligns across 10 bases. The V segment lost 6 bases and the J segment 8 bases; nucleotides outside the gene matches: 1. The CDR3 contains 11 residues. The CDR3 DNA is TGTGCCAGCAGACTAGCGGGGCAGCAGTACTTC. It codes for CASRLAGQQYF.

This clonotype was found a few times. The rearrangement links TRBV7-8 to TRBJ2-5, with D possibly being TRBD1 (7 bases). Trimming took off 8 bases at V and 5 bases at J, with 21 bases between the two ends. This CDR3 contains 15 residues. CDR1 SGHVS and CDR2 FQNEAQ come from the germline V gene. The CDR3 region is CASRKIQGTRETQYF. The CDR3 nucleotides read TGTGCCAGCCGCAAAATACAGGGGACTCGTGAGACCCAGTACTTC.

Only a few counts were recorded for this clonotype. The chain has TRBV7-9 and TRBJ2-2, with D perhaps TRBD2 (6 bases). The CDR3 covers 15 residues. V was clipped by 5 bases and J by 5 bases, with 15 bases between them. CDR1 and CDR2 from the germline V gene are SEHNR and FQNEAQ (reference sequence). In nucleotides, the CDR3 is TGTGCCAGCAGCCCTGGAGGGAGAGGTACCGGGGAGCTGTTTTTT. Protein product: CASSPGGRGTGELFF.

The chain combines TRBV12-3 or TRBV12-4 with TRBJ2-7; 8 bases fit TRBD2. Trimming took 3 bases from V and 0 from J; bases not matched to a gene: 4. CDR3 length: 15 residues. The CDR3 DNA reads as TGTGCCAGCAGTTTCGGGAGGGGGAGCTCCTACGAGCAGTACTTC. Residues: CASSFGRGSSYEQYF.

Only a few counts were recorded for this clonotype. This sequence joins TRBV20-1 and TRBJ1-2; weak D call: TRBD1 (5 bases). CDR1 and CDR2 (germline): DFQATT, SNEGSKA (reference sequence). V shed 1 base and J shed 5 bases, with 17 bases lying between them. This CDR3 has 15 amino acids. The chain's CDR3 is CSARALGWDLYGYTF. Written as DNA, the CDR3 is TGCAGTGCTAGAGCTTTAGGGTGGGACTTGTATGGCTACACCTTC.

V usage is TRBV25-1 and J usage is TRBJ1-1; 7 bases agree with TRBD1. The CDR3 totals 20 residues. Germline V gene data show CDR1 as MGHDK and CDR2 as SYGVNS. Trimming took 1 base from V and 3 from J; bases not matched to a gene: 20. The CDR3 DNA follows: TGTGCCAGCAGTGAATTTCCCCAAGATTATCCCCTAACAGGGGACACTGAAGCTTTCTTT. Encoded protein: CASSEFPQDYPLTGDTEAFF.

The CDR3 here is CASRPSGSLGHNEQFF. CDR3 bases: TGTGCCAGCAGGCCATCGGGGAGCTTGGGCCACAATGAGCAGTTCTTC. The chain has TRBV28 and TRBJ2-1, with D possibly matching TRBD2 (5 bases). CDR1 and CDR2 (germline): MDHEN, SYDVKM. With 6 bases removed from V and 5 bases from J, the gap between germline ends came to 20 bases. The CDR3 consists of 16 residues. Filled out from reference TRBV28 and TRBJ2-1, the complete variable domain reads DVKVTQSSRYLVKRTGEKVFLECVQDMDHENMFWYRQDPGLGLRLIYFSYDVKMKEKGDIPEGYSVSREKKERFSLILESASTNQTSMYLCASRPSGSLGHNEQFFGPGTRLTVL.